The 21 T cell receptor beta chains listed next were all sequenced from one sample in a study of T cell repertoires in cytomegalovirus infection. Antigens of these TCRs are unknown. A single record per CDR3 protein comes from TCRdb applying MiXCR to the reads. The sample has about 890,000 distinct CDR3 sequences, around 32% seen once. Sequencing used cultured CD8+ T cells from PBMCs, obtained from culture after CMV antigen stimulation. Every receptor here comes from a human donor in good health (CMV status not recorded). Some clones in this sample may be carry-over from other donors' samples.

CDR3 in DNA: TGTGCCAGCAGTTTTAGGCCTCTGGAACAAGAGACCCAGTACTTC. Encoded protein: CASSFRPLEQETQYF. The rearrangement links TRBV28 to TRBJ2-5; D gene unclear. Trimming removed 3 bases at V and 2 bases at J, with 13 bases between. This CDR3 is built from 15 residues. Germline V gene data show CDR1 as MDHEN and CDR2 as SYDVKM.

J is TRBJ1-5 and V is TRBV6-1; no definite D call. V was pared by 5 bases and J by 9 bases, with 17 bases between. Per germline, CDR1 MNHNS and CDR2 SASEGT. CDR3 length: 14 amino acids. CDR3 sequence reads: CASSTPGSPGPQHF. CDR3 in DNA: TGTGCCAGCAGTACCCCGGGGAGCCCGGGGCCCCAGCATTTT.

The chain recombines TRBV10-3 with TRBJ2-7; TRBD1 matches 7 bases. This CDR3 is built from 14 residues. The V and J ends lost 3 bases and 2 bases, in that order; junction bases with no gene match: 4. Germline-derived CDR1 and CDR2 are ENHRY and SYGVKD. The CDR3 is CAISERTGTYEQYF. The CDR3 nucleotides are TGTGCCATCAGTGAAAGGACAGGAACCTACGAGCAGTACTTC.

The chain employs TRBV5-8 and TRBJ2-1; tentatively, D is TRBD1 (6 bases). The CDR3 length is 15 residues. Germline lookup yields CDR1 SGHTS and CDR2 YDEGEE. V was clipped by 3 bases and J by 2 bases, with 12 bases between them. CDR3 in DNA: TGTGCCAGCAGCTCCCGGGACATAGCCTACAATGAGCAGTTCTTC. This gives the protein CASSSRDIAYNEQFF.

This clonotype was found a few times. This chain uses TRBV19 with TRBJ1-2, with TRBD1 as a possible D gene (5 bases). The V gene's germline CDR1 is LNHDA and CDR2 SQIVND (reference sequence). The CDR3 runs 13 residues. The V gene lost 6 bases and the J gene lost 4 bases, with 12 bases spanning the gap. Here the CDR3 reads CASSAGRGYGYTF. The CDR3 DNA reads TGTGCCAGTAGCGCGGGGCGCGGCTATGGCTACACCTTC.

The chain combines TRBV12-3 or TRBV12-4 with TRBJ2-5; TRBD1 matches 10 bases. V trimming: 5 bases; J trimming: 1 base; junction bases outside the gene matches: 4. The length of the CDR3 is 15 residues. The CDR3 reads CASSGGQGTQETQYF. In DNA form, the CDR3 reads TGTGCCAGCAGTGGGGGACAGGGGACCCAAGAGACCCAGTACTTC.

The sample holds one count of this clonotype. CDR3 loop: CASNRRFSYNEQFF. The CDR3 DNA reads TGTGCCAGCAATCGCAGGTTCTCCTACAATGAGCAGTTCTTC. The chain has TRBV12-3 or TRBV12-4 and TRBJ2-1; no reliable D call. Trimming took 7 bases from V and 0 from J, leaving 10 bases between them. The CDR3 consists of 14 residues.

Written as DNA, the CDR3 is TGTGCCAGCAGCTCCCAGGGACAGGGTTACAATGAGCAGTTCTTC. Amino acid sequence: CASSSQGQGYNEQFF. The chain combines TRBV7-6 with TRBJ2-1, with TRBD1 identical over 9 bases. The CDR3 has 15 amino acids. Trimming removed 4 bases from V and 4 bases from J; junction bases left unmatched: 5. The germline V gene encodes CDR1 SGHVS and CDR2 FNYEAQ.

The J gene is TRBJ1-1, the V gene TRBV27; D might be TRBD1 (5 bases). Germline V gene data show CDR1 as MNHEY and CDR2 as SMNVEV (reference sequence). With 4 bases removed from V and 4 bases from J, the gap between germline ends came to 13 bases. The CDR3 is 14 residues long. The DNA of the CDR3 is TGTGCCAGCAGTTCTTCAGGGCCAGGCACTGAAGCTTTCTTT. Translating it yields CASSSSGPGTEAFF.

There are a few counts of this clonotype. The chain recombines TRBV7-2 with TRBJ1-2; D may be TRBD1 (5 bases). In germline, CDR1 is SGHTA, CDR2 FQGNSA. V lost 2 bases, J lost 8 bases, and 12 bases lay in between. The CDR3 contains 13 residues. In DNA form, the CDR3 reads TGTGCCAGCAGCTTACCGGGGGGGAACGGCTACACCTTC. Translation gives CASSLPGGNGYTF.

This clonotype was detected a few times. The rearrangement uses TRBV15 and TRBJ1-4; 7 bases are shared with TRBD1. Germline CDR1 and CDR2: LNHNV and YYDKDF (reference sequence). V trimming: 0 bases; J trimming: 7 bases; junction bases outside the gene matches: 8. This CDR3 contains 16 residues. The chain's CDR3 is CATSRDTGRGREKLFF. For the CDR3, the DNA is TGTGCCACCAGCAGAGATACGGGTAGGGGGCGTGAAAAACTGTTTTTT.

This chain uses TRBV19 with TRBJ1-1; no reliable D call. Trimming removed 6 bases from V and 7 bases from J, with 9 bases in between. This CDR3 is 11 amino acids long. The germline CDR1 and CDR2 sequences are LNHDA and SQIVND (reference sequence). In DNA form, the CDR3 reads TGTGCCAGTAGGAGACTGCATGAAGCTTTCTTT. Its translation is CASRRLHEAFF.

This chain connects TRBV6-1 to TRBJ1-4, with TRBD1 matching over 7 bases. The CDR3 is made up of 16 amino acids. Losses at the gene ends were 2 bases for V and 6 bases for J; bases not matched to a gene: 9. Germline CDR1 reads MNHNS; CDR2 reads SASEGT. The CDR3 reads CASSEYDGQGDEKLFF. The DNA of the CDR3 is TGTGCCAGCAGTGAATATGATGGGCAGGGGGATGAAAAACTGTTTTTT.

This clonotype was observed a handful of times. The junction does not match germline at one end; this may be a read error. V gene TRBV11-2 combines with J gene TRBJ2-1; D possibly uses TRBD1 or TRBD2 (5 bases each). This CDR3 region has 14 residues. Germline V CDR1 and CDR2: SGHAT, FQNNGV. CDR3 in amino acids: CASSWDRFYDEQFF. The DNA of the CDR3 is TGTGCCAGCAGCTGGGACCGTTTCTACGATGAGCAGTTCTTC. Supplemented by reference TRBV11-2 and TRBJ2-1, the full variable domain reads EAGVAQSPRYKIIEKRQSVAFWCNPISGHATLYWYQQILGQGPKLLIQFQNNGVVDDSQLPKDRFSAERLKGVDSTLKIQPAKLEDSAVYLCASSWDRFYDEQFFGPGTRLTVL.

There are a few counts of this clonotype. CDR3 sequence: CAINPGDYGYTF. CDR3 nucleotides: TGTGCCATCAATCCAGGGGACTATGGCTACACCTTC. This rearrangement joins TRBV10-3 to TRBJ1-2; weak D call: TRBD1 (6 bases). With 7 bases removed from V and 3 bases from J, the gap between germline ends came to 9 bases. CDR1 is ENHRY, CDR2 SYGVKD, per germline. The CDR3 contains 12 residues.

The V call is TRBV7-6, the J call TRBJ2-5, with unresolved D. The CDR3 loop spans 14 amino acids. CDR1 and CDR2 from the germline V gene are SGHVS and FNYEAQ. With 5 bases removed from V and 5 bases from J, the gap between germline ends came to 15 bases. The DNA for the CDR3 is TGTGCCAGCAGCCCCCCCCGCCGCCAGGAGACCCAGTACTTC. Translating it yields CASSPPRRQETQYF.

Worth noting for this clonotype: This may stem from a read error, because a much larger clone lies one nucleotide away. The chain uses TRBV7-4 and TRBJ2-3, with 7 bases aligning to TRBD1. Gene TRBJ1-5 matches the end of the DNA better, so the J call may be wrong. Germline CDR1 and CDR2: SGHVT and SQSDAQ. CDR3 size: 15 residues. The CDR3 region has the DNA TGTGCCAGCAGCTTAGTAGGGGGCCTAGCAGATACGCAGCATTTT. Amino acids: CASSLVGGLADTQHF.

This clonotype was seen at least ten times. The rearrangement uses TRBV27 and TRBJ2-5; D gene unclear. CDR1 and CDR2 from the germline V gene are MNHEY and SMNVEV (reference sequence). This CDR3 region has 13 residues. The V and J ends lost 3 bases and 1 base respectively, with 6 bases between them. The CDR3 loop is CASSLALQETQYF. The CDR3 nucleotides read TGTGCCAGCAGTTTGGCTCTCCAAGAGACCCAGTACTTC.

This clonotype was recorded a few times. The chain carries TRBV6-2 or TRBV6-3 and TRBJ2-7; 9 positions match TRBD1. The CDR3 is 16 residues long. Germline-derived CDR1 and CDR2 are MNHEY and SVGEGT. The V segment lost 0 bases and the J segment 0 bases; nucleotides outside the gene matches: 3. Written as DNA, the CDR3 is TGTGCCAGCAGTTACTCGAACAGGGGGCTCTCCTACGAGCAGTACGTC. This codes for CASSYSNRGLSYEQYV.

The chain has TRBV28 and TRBJ2-1; TRBD1 matches 10 bases. Germline CDR1 and CDR2: MDHEN and SYDVKM. The V and J ends lost 6 bases and 4 bases, in that order; junction bases with no gene match: 12. The CDR3 runs 17 residues. The CDR3 nucleotides are TGTGCCAGCAGCCTCCCACGGACAGGGGGAAGATACAATGAGCAGTTCTTC. This sequence encodes CASSLPRTGGRYNEQFF.

This clonotype has just a few counts. The CDR3 spells CSAKRRIHTQYF. The CDR3 region has the DNA TGCAGTGCGAAGAGGCGTATCCATACGCAGTATTTT. The V call is TRBV20-1, the J call TRBJ2-3; D is uncertain. Germline values: CDR1 DFQATT, CDR2 SNEGSKA (reference sequence). V was pared by 6 bases and J by 7 bases, with 14 bases between. The CDR3 totals 12 residues.